The clone carrying this TCR beta chain was counted only a few times. What it binds is not known. Investigators reverse transcribed all isolated RNA, so they sequenced expressed TCRB transcripts. Sequenced naive, central memory and regulatory T cell samples produced an average of roughly 3.5 million reads. Measured with immunoSEQ multiplex PCR; TCRdb has only the in-frame clones, and not every one. The sample includes 400,000 to 550,000 clones, roughly 10% of them seen just once. This sample was included in a study of beta chain features in type 1 diabetes. Study-level points and caveats: Highly expressing activated T cells could be over-counted with a cDNA template.

Sequencing was carried out using naive CD4+ T cells from blood. The sequence derives from a woman under 30 in good health.

CDR3 DNA sequence: TGCAGCGTGAGACCGGGACAGGGTAATCGAGAAAAACTGTTTTTT. This sequence encodes CSVRPGQGNREKLFF. The rearrangement links TRBV29-1 to TRBJ1-4, with 9 bases lining up with TRBD1. Germline V CDR1 and CDR2: SQVTM, ANQGSEA. With V trimmed by 6 bases and J by 8 bases, 13 bases remained unmatched. The CDR3 totals 15 residues. Together with reference TRBV29-1 and TRBJ1-4, the CDR3 gives the full variable domain: SAVISQKPSRDICQRGTSLTIQCQVDSQVTMMFWYRQQPGQSLTLIATANQGSEATYESGFVIDKFPISRPNLTFSTLTVSNMSPEDSSIYLCSVRPGQGNREKLFFGSGTQLSVL.